The T cell receptor (beta chain) under discussion was sequenced for a study of shared T cell receptors in the human thymus. TCRdb's table, derived via immunoSEQ multiplex PCR, lists solely in-frame clones and lacks some. The sample shows 700,000 or so clones, 70% to 90% of them seen only once. CDR1 is SGHVS, CDR2 FQNEAQ, per germline. V dropped 5 bases and J dropped 4; count of bases not matched to a gene: 12. The CDR3 has 16 residues. This sample also appeared in a second study, on human thymus T cells. That source adds: Donors were healthy Finnish babies undergoing corrective operations for congenital heart defects. Overlap was high between thymic repertoires from unrelated individuals, as reported in related research.

The sample comprised thymocytes. J is TRBJ2-5 and V is TRBV7-8; TRBD1 aligns across 8 bases. This clonotype was sampled from a girl in the first two years of life with a congenital heart defect. CDR3: CASSGGGQVYRETQYF. DNA for the CDR3: TGTGCCAGCAGCGGAGGGGGACAGGTGTACAGAGAGACCCAGTACTTC.